Given below is one T cell receptor (beta chain) in context. Its antigen is not known. Fresh peripheral blood, about 10 ml, was the PBMC source. The sample belongs to a study of Graves' ophthalmopathy and Graves' hyperthyroidism. Study-wide results and caveats: The majority of expanded thyroid clonotypes above 0.001 frequency also occurred in blood.

RNA transcripts were the source from which TCR beta CDR3 regions were amplified. HTBI primers were employed in first-round RT-PCR, then a second-round multiplex PCR followed. MiXCR was run by TCRdb on the multiplex PCR reads, yielding one entry per CDR3 protein. The sample has roughly 170,000 distinct CDR3 sequences; roughly 36% are singletons. Trimming stripped 6 bases from V and 2 bases from J, with 11 bases between. This CDR3 comprises 14 residues. The sequenced sample consisted of peripheral blood. This receptor was obtained from a man younger than 45 with Graves' ophthalmopathy. The gene calls are TRBV12-3 or TRBV12-4 and TRBJ1-5; no clear D. The CDR3 DNA is TGTGCCAGCAGCTTTGGACCTGGCAATCAGCCCCAGCATTTT. Its translation is CASSFGPGNQPQHF.